Described below is a single TCR beta chain sequence and its context. Antigen specificity is unknown. Constant-segment primers served in 5'RACE that generated TCR alpha and TCR beta cDNA libraries bearing sample barcodes and UMIs. TCRdb redid the calling of the 5' RACE reads with MiXCR, one entry per CDR3 protein. The sample has roughly 170,000 distinct CDR3 sequences, less than 20% seen once. V lost 8 bases to trimming and J lost 0 bases; unmatched junction nucleotides: 5. The CDR3 contains 14 residues. The sample is drawn from a study of T-cell memory formation after mild COVID-19. Study findings and constraints: Memory sampled before infection contained some responding clones, suggesting cross-reactive memory joined. The main location of contracting CD4+ clones was CM and EM, and that of contracting CD8+ clones was EMRA.

The TCR sequence derives from a young man who had mild COVID-19 (a few samples of this study predate the infection). Cell type and time point are not known. Material for sequencing was PBMCs or a T cell subset sorted from them (not recorded which). The chain has TRBV12-3 or TRBV12-4 and TRBJ2-3; 7 positions match TRBD2. The CDR3 is CASLGGVSTDTQYF. As DNA, the CDR3 is TGTGCCAGCCTTGGGGGGGTAAGCACAGATACGCAGTATTTT.